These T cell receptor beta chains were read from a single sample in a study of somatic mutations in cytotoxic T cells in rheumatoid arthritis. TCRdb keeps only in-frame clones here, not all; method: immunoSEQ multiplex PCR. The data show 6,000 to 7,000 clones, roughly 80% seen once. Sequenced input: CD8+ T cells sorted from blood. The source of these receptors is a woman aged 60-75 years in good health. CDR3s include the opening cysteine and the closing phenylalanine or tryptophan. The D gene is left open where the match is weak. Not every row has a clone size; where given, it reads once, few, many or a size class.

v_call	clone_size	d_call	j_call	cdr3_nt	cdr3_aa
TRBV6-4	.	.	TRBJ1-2	TGTGCCAGCAGTGTATCACAGGGACGTGACGGCTACACCTTC	CASSVSQGRDGYTF
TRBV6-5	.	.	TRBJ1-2	TGTGCCAGCAGTTACTCGAAGCCAGGAGGACCTGGCTACACCTTC	CASSYSKPGGPGYTF
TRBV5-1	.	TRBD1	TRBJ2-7	TGCGCCAGCAGGGACAGGAGCGTTACCGAGCAGTACTTC	CASRDRSVTEQYF
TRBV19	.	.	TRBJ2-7	TGTGCCAGTAGTATAAGCAAACCATACTCTGACGAGCAGTACTTC	CASSISKPYSDEQYF
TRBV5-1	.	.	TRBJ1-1	TGCGCCAGCAGCTCCGGGATTAGGACTGAAGCTTTCTTT	CASSSGIRTEAFF
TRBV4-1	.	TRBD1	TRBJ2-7	TGCGCCAGCAGCCAAGGACCTGCGACAGGGTCCCGCGAGCAGTACTTC	CASSQGPATGSREQYF
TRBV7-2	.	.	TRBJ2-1	TGTGCCAGCAGCTGGACTACCTACAATGAGCAGTTCTTC	CASSWTTYNEQFF
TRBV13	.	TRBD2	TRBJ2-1	TGTGCCAGCAGCTCCCTCTTGATGACTAGCGGGAGGAACAATGAGCAGTTCTTC	CASSSLLMTSGRNNEQFF
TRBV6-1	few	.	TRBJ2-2	TGTGCCAGCAATGACCTTGAGGGACGTGTGAGGCGGGGAGCTGTTTTT	CASNDLEGRVRRGAVF
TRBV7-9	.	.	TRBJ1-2	TGTGCCAGCAGCCCAGACAGAAAAAGTACCTTC	CASSPDRKSTF
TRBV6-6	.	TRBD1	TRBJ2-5	TGTGCCAGCAGTCAGGACAGGCTGTCTCAAGAGACCCAGTACTTC	CASSQDRLSQETQYF
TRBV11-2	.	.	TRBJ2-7	TGTGCCAGCAGCCTCGGACATACCTACGAGCAGTACTTC	CASSLGHTYEQYF
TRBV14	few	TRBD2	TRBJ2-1	TGTGCCAGCAGCCAGGCTAGCGGGAGAGGTGAGCAGTTCTTC	CASSQASGRGEQFF
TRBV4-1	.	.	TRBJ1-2	TGCGCCAGCAGCCAGTCAAATTGGGCAGGGAACTATGGCTACACCTTC	CASSQSNWAGNYGYTF
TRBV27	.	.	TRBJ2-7	TGTGCCAGCAGTTTCGGCTACGAGCAGTACTTC	CASSFGYEQYF
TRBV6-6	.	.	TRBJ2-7	TGTGCCAGCAGTTACTACGGCAGGGATATCGACGAGCAGTACTTC	CASSYYGRDIDEQYF
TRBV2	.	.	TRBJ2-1	TGTGCCAGCAGCGCCACGACTTGGAATGAGCAGTTCTTC	CASSATTWNEQFF
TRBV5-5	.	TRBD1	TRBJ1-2	TGTGCCAGCAGTTTAGGGACAGGGGGCGGCTATGGCTACACCTTC	CASSLGTGGGYGYTF
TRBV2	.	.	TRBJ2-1	TGTGCCAGCATCGGTGAGGGTGAGCAGTTCTTC	CASIGEGEQFF
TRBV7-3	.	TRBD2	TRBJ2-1	TGTGCCAGCAGCTTACTAGCGGGAGCTGATGAGCAGTTCTTC	CASSLLAGADEQFF
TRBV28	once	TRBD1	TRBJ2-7	TGTGCCAGCAGTCGAATTACAGGGGGTGAGCAGTACTTC	CASSRITGGEQYF
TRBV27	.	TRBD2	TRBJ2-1	TGTGCCAGCAGACCCGGGACTAGCGGTAAAGAGCAGTTCTTC	CASRPGTSGKEQFF
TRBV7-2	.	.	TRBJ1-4	TGTGCCAGCAGTCCCAGGGCTCTTGGCACTAATGAAAAACTGTTTTTT	CASSPRALGTNEKLFF
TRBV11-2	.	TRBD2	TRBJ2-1	TGTGCCAGCAGCTGGACTAGCGAGAGCTCCTACAATGAGCAGTTCTTC	CASSWTSESSYNEQFF
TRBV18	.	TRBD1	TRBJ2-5	TGTGCCAGCTCACCACCTCAGGGGGCCGTGGAGACCCAGTACTTC	CASSPPQGAVETQYF
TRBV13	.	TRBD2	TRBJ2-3	TGTGCCAGCAGTCCAGGACTAGCGTTAGGAGGCGATACGCAGTATTTT	CASSPGLALGGDTQYF
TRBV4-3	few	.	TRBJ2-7	TGCGCCAGCAGCCAAGATCTGGGCAGCTTGGGCGAGCAGTACTTC	CASSQDLGSLGEQYF
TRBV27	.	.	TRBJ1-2	TGTGCCAGCAGTTTCACAGGGTTAGGGCCCGGCTACACCTTC	CASSFTGLGPGYTF
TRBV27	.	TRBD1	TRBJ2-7	TGTGCCAGCAGTCCGAGCCAGGGGGACCTCCTCTACGAGCAGTACTTC	CASSPSQGDLLYEQYF
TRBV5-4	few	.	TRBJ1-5	TGTGCCAGCAGCCAAGGCGGGGGGCCGGGTCAGCCCCAGCATTTT	CASSQGGGPGQPQHF
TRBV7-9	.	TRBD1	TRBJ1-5	TGTGCCAGCAGCCCCCCCGGGACAGCCTATCAGCCCCAGCATTTT	CASSPPGTAYQPQHF
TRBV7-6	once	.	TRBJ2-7	TGTGCCAGCAGCTTAGCACCGGGTTACTCCTACGAGCAGTACTTC	CASSLAPGYSYEQYF
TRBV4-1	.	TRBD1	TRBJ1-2	TGCGCCAGCAGCCAAGGGCAGGGGGATGGCTACACCTTC	CASSQGQGDGYTF
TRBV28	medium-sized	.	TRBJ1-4	TGTGCCAGCAGTCCTCCACGCGGAAAACTGTTTTTT	CASSPPRGKLFF
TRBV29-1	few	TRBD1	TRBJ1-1	TGCGGGACAGACCCGATGAACACTGAAGCTTTCTTT	CGTDPMNTEAFF
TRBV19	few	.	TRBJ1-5	TGTGCCAGTCAGCTGGAACGACTAAGCAATCAGCCCCAGCATTTT	CASQLERLSNQPQHF
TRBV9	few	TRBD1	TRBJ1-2	TGTGCCAGCAGCGAAGGACAGGATTATGGCTACACCTTC	CASSEGQDYGYTF
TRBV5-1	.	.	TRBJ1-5	TGCGCCAGCAGCGCCCCCCGGAGGGGAGGCAATCAGCCCCAGCATTTT	CASSAPRRGGNQPQHF
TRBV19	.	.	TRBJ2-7	TGTGCCAGTAGCTTCGGACAGTACTCCTACGAGCAGTACTTC	CASSFGQYSYEQYF
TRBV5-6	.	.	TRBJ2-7	TGTGCCAGCAGCTTGCCGGACGAGGGAACGGAGGAGCAGTACTTC	CASSLPDEGTEEQYF
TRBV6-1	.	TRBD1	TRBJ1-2	TGTGCCGGCAGGCCTGGACAGGGGTCCTATGGCTACACCTTC	CAGRPGQGSYGYTF
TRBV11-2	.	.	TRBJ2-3	TGTGCCAGCAGCCCGCAGGATTTAGGGGGCACAGATACGCAGTATTTT	CASSPQDLGGTDTQYF
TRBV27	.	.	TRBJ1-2	TGTGCCAGCACTGGCTCCCTTTTGGATGGCTACACCTTC	CASTGSLLDGYTF
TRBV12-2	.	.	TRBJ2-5	TGTGCAAGTCGCTTAGCGTCGAAGACAGGGGTTTTAGAGACCCAGTACTTC	CASRLASKTGVLETQYF
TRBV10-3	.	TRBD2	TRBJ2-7	TGTGCCATCAGGGGACTAGCGATGGAGAACGAGCAGTACTTC	CAIRGLAMENEQYF
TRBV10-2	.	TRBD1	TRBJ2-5	TGCGCCAGCAGCCGACAGGGGACAGAGACCCAGTACTTC	CASSRQGTETQYF
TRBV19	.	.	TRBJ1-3	TGTGCCAGTAGGACGACAGTCCTAGGAGGAAACACCATATATTTT	CASRTTVLGGNTIYF
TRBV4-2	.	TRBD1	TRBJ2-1	TGTGCCAGCAGCCAAGATTGGGCGGGACAGGGAACCTACAATGAGCAGTTCTTC	CASSQDWAGQGTYNEQFF